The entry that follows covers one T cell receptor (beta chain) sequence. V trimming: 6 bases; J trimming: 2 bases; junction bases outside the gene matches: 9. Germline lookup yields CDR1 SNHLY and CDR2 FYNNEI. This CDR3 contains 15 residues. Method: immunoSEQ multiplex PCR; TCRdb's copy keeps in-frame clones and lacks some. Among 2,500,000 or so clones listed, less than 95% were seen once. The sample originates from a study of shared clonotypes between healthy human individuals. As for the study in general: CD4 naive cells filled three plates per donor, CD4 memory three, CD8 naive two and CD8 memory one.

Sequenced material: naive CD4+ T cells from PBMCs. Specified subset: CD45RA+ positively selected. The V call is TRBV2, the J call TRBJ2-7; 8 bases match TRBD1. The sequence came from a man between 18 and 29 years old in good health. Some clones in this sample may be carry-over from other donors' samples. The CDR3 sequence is CASSTGQGIPYEQYF. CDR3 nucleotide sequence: TGTGCCAGCAGCACCGGACAGGGTATCCCCTACGAGCAGTACTTC.